These T cell receptor beta chains were read from a single sample in a study of neurological immune-mediated disorders. TCRdb ran MiXCR on the 5' RACE reads and lists one entry per CDR3 protein. Here the sample spans tens of thousands of distinct CDR3 sequences, 5.5% to 6.5% being singletons. Specimen: PBMCs. The receptors shown here come from a woman in her fifties or sixties with multiple sclerosis. Both conserved end residues are part of each CDR3. A D gene is named only where the DNA matches it firmly. Some rows have no size entry. The others give once, few or many, or a class for an expanded clone.

TRBV15	-	16	many	TRBJ1-1	CATSRDPGRTNTEAFF	TGTGCCACCAGCAGAGACCCAGGGAGAACGAACACTGAAGCTTTCTTT
TRBV4-2	-	17	-	TRBJ1-5	CASSQAGEGGINQPQHF	TGTGCCAGCAGCCAAGCTGGGGAGGGGGGCATAAATCAGCCCCAGCATTTT
TRBV5-1	-	13	many	TRBJ1-5	CASSLAQNQPQHF	TGCGCCAGCAGCTTGGCCCAGAATCAGCCCCAGCATTTT
TRBV6-6	-	16	-	TRBJ2-1	CASFPTRTGSVREQFF	TGTGCCAGCTTCCCCACCCGGACTGGCTCGGTCAGGGAGCAGTTCTTC
TRBV5-6	-	15	many	TRBJ2-7	CASSFRGVGGYEQYF	TGTGCCAGCAGCTTTAGGGGGGTTGGTGGGTACGAGCAGTACTTC
TRBV5-1	TRBD1	15	many	TRBJ1-1	CASSVSWTGGTEAFF	TGCGCCAGCAGCGTTTCTTGGACAGGGGGTACTGAAGCTTTCTTT
TRBV20-1	-	14	many	TRBJ1-5	CSADTGYSNQPQHF	TGCAGTGCCGATACAGGATATAGCAATCAGCCCCAGCATTTT
TRBV5-6	TRBD1	15	-	TRBJ1-1	CASMPLPPGQKEAFF	TGTGCCAGCATGCCCTTGCCCCCGGGACAGAAAGAAGCTTTCTTT
TRBV15	-	16	many	TRBJ1-4	CATSRDIGRETEKLFF	TGTGCCACCAGCAGAGATATAGGCAGGGAGACTGAAAAACTGTTTTTT
TRBV5-1	-	14	many	TRBJ2-7	CASSSGPTNYEQYF	TGCGCCAGCAGCTCGGGCCCCACAAACTACGAGCAGTACTTC
TRBV14	-	12	-	TRBJ2-7	CASSQGGIEQYF	TGTGCCAGCAGCCAAGGAGGGATCGAGCAGTACTTC
TRBV20-1	-	15	-	TRBJ1-1	CSARSGEAPNTEAFF	TGCAGTGCTAGGTCGGGGGAAGCCCCCAACACTGAAGCTTTCTTT
TRBV15	-	12	many	TRBJ2-5	CATSREGETQYF	TGTGCCACCAGCAGGGAGGGAGAGACCCAGTACTTC
TRBV7-9	-	14	many	TRBJ1-5	CASQAGANNQPQHF	TGTGCCAGCCAGGCGGGGGCGAATAATCAGCCCCAGCATTTT
TRBV3-1	-	16	many	TRBJ1-3	CASSPGRRSSGNTIYF	TGTGCCAGCAGCCCAGGCAGGAGGAGCTCTGGAAACACCATATATTTT
TRBV20-1	TRBD1	12	many	TRBJ1-1	CSVFQGGTEAFF	TGCAGTGTCTTCCAGGGGGGCACTGAAGCTTTCTTT